The rows below give T cell receptor beta chains drawn from one sample of a study of tumor and adjacent non-tumor tissue in lung cancer. One entry per CDR3 protein results from TCRdb running MiXCR on the multiplex PCR reads. The sample includes tens of thousands of distinct CDR3 sequences, less than 70% of them seen just once. The sample consisted of distant non-tumor lung tissue. These receptors all stem from a woman aged 40-49 years with non-small cell lung cancer. Both conserved end residues are part of each CDR3. Each record gives: clone size, J gene, V gene, D gene, CDR3 protein, CDR3 DNA. D genes are given only for firm matches. Not all rows give a size; the values are once, few, many and, for expanded clones, a class.

>-|TRBJ1-1|TRBV11-2|-
CASNLESVLADTEAFF
TGTGCCAGCAACTTAGAGTCAGTCCTTGCGGACACTGAAGCTTTCTTT
>-|TRBJ2-3|TRBV20-1|-
CSTRSGARSTDTQYF
TGCAGTACTAGGTCCGGGGCGAGGAGCACAGATACGCAGTATTTT
>-|TRBJ2-4|TRBV7-8|-
CASSPAVAKNIRYF
TGTGCCAGCAGCCCGGCAGTAGCCAAAAACATTCGGTACTTC
>once|TRBJ2-1|TRBV23-1|TRBD2
CASGSCGGRSYNEQFF
TGCGCCAGCGGATCTTGCGGGGGGCGCTCCTACAATGAGCAGTTCTTC
>-|TRBJ2-5|TRBV5-1|-
CASSLEGGQETQYF
TGCGCCAGCAGCTTGGAAGGAGGGCAAGAGACCCAGTACTTC
>many|TRBJ2-3|TRBV6-6|TRBD1
CASSRGQGNTDTQYF
TGTGCCAGCAGCCGTGGACAGGGGAACACAGATACGCAGTATTTT
>-|TRBJ2-2|TRBV5-6|-
CASSLGLVSRELFF
TGTGCCAGCAGCTTGGGACTAGTTTCCAGGGAGCTGTTTTTT
>-|TRBJ2-3|TRBV6-1|TRBD2
CATVLHSGLAGTQYF
TGTGCCACCGTACTCCATAGCGGGCTAGCAGGTACGCAGTATTTT
>-|TRBJ2-3|TRBV10-3|-
CATSRDTFRTDTKYF
TGTGCCACCAGTAGGGACACCTTTCGCACAGATACGAAGTATTTT
>many|TRBJ2-7|TRBV6-5|-
CASRNSWEQYF
TGTGCCAGCAGGAACAGTTGGGAGCAGTACTTC
>many|TRBJ1-2|TRBV7-9|-
CASSFGRLYGYTF
TGTGCCAGCAGCTTTGGACGGCTGTATGGCTACACCTTC
>-|TRBJ1-4|TRBV6-6|-
CASSPPGGNEKLLF
TGTGCCAGCAGTCCCCCGGGTGGTAATGAGAAACTGCTTTTT
>-|TRBJ2-3|TRBV30|-
CVWRGEASNQPQYF
TGTGTCTGGAGGGGGGAAGCTAGCAATCAGCCCCAGTATTTT
>medium-sized|TRBJ2-1|TRBV11-2|-
CASSFATEQFF
TGTGCCAGCAGCTTCGCGACTGAGCAGTTCTTC
>-|TRBJ2-3|TRBV20-1|TRBD2
CSSGGSTDTQYF
TGCAGTAGCGGGGGGAGCACAGATACGCAGTATTTT
>many|TRBJ2-7|TRBV4-1|TRBD2
CASSPGQLKGLAGAQYF
TGCGCCAGCAGCCCGGGACAACTTAAGGGACTAGCGGGAGCGCAGTACTTC
>-|TRBJ2-6|TRBV5-1|-
CASSNRQFSGASVVTF
TGCGCCAGCTCTAACCGACAGTTCTCTGGGGCCAGCGTCGTGACTTTC
>-|TRBJ2-2|TRBV6-5|TRBD1
CASSLATGGSGELFF
TGTGCCAGCAGTCTAGCGACAGGGGGGTCGGGGGAGCTGTTCTTT
>-|TRBJ2-7|TRBV30|-
CAWRPGWGSHGLVEQYF
TGTGCCTGGAGGCCAGGTTGGGGCTCCCACGGATTGGTGGAGCAGTACTTC
>-|TRBJ2-1|TRBV11-3|TRBD2
CASSDPGLATNCEQLF
TGTGCCAGCAGCGATCCGGGACTAGCGACCAACTGTGAGCAGCTCTTC
>many|TRBJ2-6|TRBV29-1|-
CSVGAPGANVLTF
TGCAGCGTGGGGGCGCCGGGGGCCAACGTCCTGACTTTC
>many|TRBJ1-3|TRBV20-1|-
CSARGQGISGNTIYF
TGCAGTGCTAGAGGGCAGGGGATCTCTGGAAACACCATATATTTT
>-|TRBJ2-1|TRBV11-2|TRBD2
CTSSWTSGNNEHYF
TGTACCAGCAGCTGGACTAGCGGAAACAATGAGCACTACTTC
>many|TRBJ2-7|TRBV6-5|TRBD1
CASRTGTAYEQYF
TGTGCCAGCAGGACAGGGACAGCCTACGAGCAGTACTTC